This TCR beta chain is from a study of CD8 T cells in Susac syndrome. The CDR3 has 16 amino acids. Looked up from germline, CDR1 is SEHNR and CDR2 is FQNEAQ (reference sequence). V was cut by 1 base and J by 0 bases, with 7 bases left in between. The RNA input was about 0.5 to 1 ug, and it was reverse transcribed with random hexamers. One entry per CDR3 protein, called by TCRdb with MiXCR from the immunoSEQ multiplex PCR reads. The data contain 100,000 to 150,000 distinct CDR3 sequences, about 95% of them singletons. This clonotype was seen once. V is TRBV7-9 and J is TRBJ2-6, with D unresolved. Sequenced sample: CD4+ T cells from PBMCs. This TCR was recovered from a human donor in good health. Here the CDR3 DNA reads TGTGCCAGCAGCTTAGACGGAAGCTCTGGGGCCAACGTCCTGACTTTC. Protein product: CASSLDGSSGANVLTF.